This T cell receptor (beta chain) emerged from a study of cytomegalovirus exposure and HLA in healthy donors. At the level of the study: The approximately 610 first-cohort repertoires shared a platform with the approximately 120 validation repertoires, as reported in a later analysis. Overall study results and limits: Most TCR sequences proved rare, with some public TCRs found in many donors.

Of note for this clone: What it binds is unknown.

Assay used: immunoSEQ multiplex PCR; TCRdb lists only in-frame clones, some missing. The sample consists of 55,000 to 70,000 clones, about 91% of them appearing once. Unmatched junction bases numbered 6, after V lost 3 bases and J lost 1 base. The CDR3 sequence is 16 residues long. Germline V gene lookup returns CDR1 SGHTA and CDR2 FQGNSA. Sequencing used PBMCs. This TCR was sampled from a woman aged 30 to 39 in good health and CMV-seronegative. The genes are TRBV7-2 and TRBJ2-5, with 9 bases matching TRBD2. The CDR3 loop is CASSFQIAGAQETQYF. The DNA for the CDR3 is TGTGCCAGCAGCTTCCAAATAGCGGGAGCCCAAGAGACCCAGTACTTC.